Listed below are T cell receptor beta chains from one sample, sequenced in a study of long-term antiretroviral therapy in people with HIV. Sequencing was performed with immunoSEQ multiplex PCR; in TCRdb, only in-frame clones are kept and a portion is missing. The table records some 47,000 clones, over 90% of them present only once. The source was unsorted PBMCs, collected 3.7 years after starting antiretroviral therapy. The receptors were sampled from a woman aged 45-65 years with HIV. CDR3s include the opening cysteine and the closing phenylalanine or tryptophan. Fields, in order: CDR3 protein, CDR3 DNA, D gene, V gene, J gene, clone size. D genes are given only for firm matches. Only some rows state a clone size, as once, few, many or a class for expanded clones.

CASSVGRGGPETQYF	TGTGCCAGCAGCGTTGGGCGGGGGGGCCCAGAGACCCAGTACTTC	TRBD2	TRBV9	TRBJ2-5	.
CASSYSGTGELFF	TGTGCCAGCAGTTACTCGGGCACCGGGGAGCTGTTTTTT	.	TRBV7-6	TRBJ2-2	.
CAISEGRGPGGTDTQYF	TGTGCCATCAGTGAGGGTCGGGGACCAGGGGGCACAGATACGCAGTATTTT	.	TRBV10-3	TRBJ2-3	.
CASKQGRCNQPQHF	TGTGCCAGCAAACAGGGGAGGTGCAATCAGCCCCAGCATTTT	TRBD1	TRBV6-4	TRBJ1-5	.
CASSSVLNTGELFF	TGTGCCAGCAGTTCAGTTTTAAACACCGGGGAGCTGTTTTTT	.	TRBV27	TRBJ2-2	once
CASSLTLDYTGELFF	TGTGCCAGCAGCTTAACTCTGGATTACACCGGGGAGCTGTTTTTT	.	TRBV7-3	TRBJ2-2	.
CSVPGGNTGELFF	TGCAGCGTTCCAGGGGGCAACACCGGGGAGCTGTTTTTT	TRBD1	TRBV29-1	TRBJ2-2	.
CASSMGTGAPGANVLTF	TGTGCCAGTAGTATGGGGACAGGGGCCCCTGGGGCCAACGTCCTGACTTTC	TRBD1	TRBV19	TRBJ2-6	.
CASSEARISGANVLTF	TGTGCCAGCAGTGAAGCCCGGATCTCTGGGGCCAACGTCCTGACTTTC	.	TRBV2	TRBJ2-6	.
CASSLPGSRGIETQYF	TGCGCCAGCAGCTTGCCGGGGTCTCGGGGAATAGAGACCCAGTACTTC	.	TRBV5-1	TRBJ2-5	once
CASSLGGSYNEQFF	TGTGCCAGCAGCTTGGGAGGTTCCTACAATGAGCAGTTCTTC	.	TRBV11-2	TRBJ2-1	.
CAWSVRVAGGKTQYF	TGTGCCTGGAGTGTCAGGGTAGCGGGTGGTAAGACCCAGTACTTC	TRBD2	TRBV30	TRBJ2-5	few
CASSLAGLAADTQYF	TGTGCCAGCAGCTTGGCCGGACTAGCGGCAGATACGCAGTATTTT	TRBD2	TRBV7-9	TRBJ2-3	.
CASSFIGHPLIGTQYF	TGTGCCAGCAGCTTCATCGGCCATCCCTTGATCGGGACCCAGTACTTC	.	TRBV11-2	TRBJ2-5	.
CASRTGRSSYEQYF	TGTGCCAGTAGAACAGGTCGGAGCTCCTACGAGCAGTACTTC	.	TRBV19	TRBJ2-7	few
CASSMTDATNEKLFF	TGTGCCAGTAGTATGACCGACGCAACTAATGAAAAACTGTTTTTT	.	TRBV19	TRBJ1-4	.
CASTSTATAGYTF	TGTGCCAGCACCTCGACGGCTACCGCTGGCTACACCTTC	.	TRBV18	TRBJ1-2	.
CASSQDRTGGSHNEQFF	TGCGCCAGCAGCCAAGATCGGACGGGGGGGTCCCACAATGAGCAGTTCTTC	TRBD2	TRBV4-3	TRBJ2-1	once
CASSVEGTGVAFF	TGTGCCAGCAGCGTAGAAGGGACAGGGGTAGCTTTCTTT	TRBD1	TRBV9	TRBJ1-1	.
CAIASGGTEAFF	TGTGCCATCGCCTCGGGGGGTACTGAAGCTTTCTTT	.	TRBV6-6	TRBJ1-1	.
CASSAGSTDTQYF	TGTGCCAGCAGCGCCGGTAGCACAGATACGCAGTATTTT	.	TRBV9	TRBJ2-3	.
CASSSFPGQGEGAGELFF	TGCGCCAGCAGCTCCTTTCCGGGACAGGGGGAAGGGGCCGGGGAGCTGTTTTTT	TRBD1	TRBV5-1	TRBJ2-2	.
CASSITGNNSPLHF	TGTGCCAGCAGCATAACAGGGAACAATTCACCCCTCCACTTT	.	TRBV7-3	TRBJ1-6	once
CASSLARQLGGTEAFF	TGTGCCAGCAGTTTGGCCAGGCAACTCGGGGGCACTGAAGCTTTCTTT	.	TRBV6-5	TRBJ1-1	.
CASSPSGGAYEQYF	TGTGCCAGCAGCCCCTCTGGGGGGGCCTACGAGCAGTACTTC	TRBD2	TRBV7-3	TRBJ2-7	.
CASSQDPGGRGEKLFF	TGCGCCAGCAGCCAAGACCCAGGGGGACGGGGTGAAAAACTGTTTTTT	TRBD1	TRBV4-1	TRBJ1-4	.
CASSLPHGQAYEQYF	TGTGCCAGCAGCTTGCCCCACGGACAGGCCTACGAGCAGTACTTC	TRBD1	TRBV5-6	TRBJ2-7	.
CASSYQGLGEAFF	TGCGCCAGCAGCTATCAGGGGTTAGGTGAAGCTTTCTTT	.	TRBV5-1	TRBJ1-1	.
CASRLARGRALNTEAFF	TGTGCAAGTCGCTTAGCTCGAGGCAGGGCTCTGAACACTGAAGCTTTCTTT	.	TRBV12-2	TRBJ1-1	.
CASSLDRGNQPQHF	TGCGCCAGCAGCCTCGACAGGGGAAATCAGCCCCAGCATTTT	TRBD1	TRBV4-1	TRBJ1-5	.
CASSSGTSGGPTGELFF	TGTGCCAGCAGCTCGGGGACTAGCGGGGGGCCCACCGGGGAGCTGTTTTTT	TRBD2	TRBV11-1	TRBJ2-2	.
CASSQASGLRGEKLFF	TGCGCCAGCAGCCAAGCCTCGGGTTTGCGGGGTGAAAAACTGTTTTTT	.	TRBV4-1	TRBJ1-4	.
CAISPTGSNTEAFF	TGTGCCATCAGCCCGACAGGGTCGAACACTGAAGCTTTCTTT	TRBD1	TRBV10-3	TRBJ1-1	.
CASSPSSGNSYEQYF	TGTGCCAGCAGCCCCTCGTCGGGGAACTCCTACGAGCAGTACTTC	.	TRBV7-8	TRBJ2-7	.
CASTVVTNYGYTF	TGTGCCAGCACGGTGGTCACAAACTATGGCTACACCTTC	.	TRBV2	TRBJ1-2	.
CAISAPDRGGNTEAFF	TGTGCCATCAGTGCCCCGGACAGGGGAGGGAACACTGAAGCTTTCTTT	TRBD1	TRBV10-3	TRBJ1-1	.
CASSFGVSSGELFF	TGTGCCAGCAGCTTCGGAGTCTCCTCCGGGGAGCTGTTTTTT	.	TRBV7-2	TRBJ2-2	once
CASTAGDSNEKLFF	TGTGCCAGCACGGCGGGGGACTCTAATGAAAAACTGTTTTTT	.	TRBV6-6	TRBJ1-4	.
CASSPFLNTEAFF	TGTGCCAGCAGTCCCTTCTTGAACACTGAAGCTTTCTTT	.	TRBV6-6	TRBJ1-1	.